The rows below give T cell receptor beta chains drawn from one sample of a study of blood T cell repertoires in COVID-19. Data came from immunoSEQ multiplex PCR; TCRdb stores just in-frame clones and leaves some out. The repertoire holds 250,000 to 350,000 clones, 88% seen once, with 6.9% in the top ten. What was sequenced was peripheral blood. Receptor source: a woman in her thirties who had recovered from COVID-19. Both conserved end residues are part of each CDR3. Fields, in order: clone size, J gene, D gene, V gene, CDR3 DNA, CDR3 protein. The D gene is left open where the match is weak. Only part of the rows carry a size: once, few, many, or a class if the clone is expanded.

>-|TRBJ2-1|-|TRBV2
TGTGCCAGCAGTGGCGGGGAGTACAATGAGCAGTTCTTC
CASSGGEYNEQFF
>-|TRBJ1-2|TRBD1|TRBV5-4
TGTGCCAGCAGCAATACCGGGACAGGGGATAACTATGGCTACACCTTC
CASSNTGTGDNYGYTF
>-|TRBJ2-1|-|TRBV9
TGTGCCAGCAGCGTAAATGGAGGGGATGAGCAGTTCTTC
CASSVNGGDEQFF
>few|TRBJ2-3|TRBD2|TRBV27
TGTGCCAGCAGTCCTCTAGCGGTCGATAGCACAGATACGCAGTATTTT
CASSPLAVDSTDTQYF
>-|TRBJ2-3|TRBD2|TRBV2
TGTGCCAGCAGTGTGGTAGCGGGGGGGGAAGGGCAGTATTTT
CASSVVAGGEGQYF
>-|TRBJ2-7|TRBD2|TRBV28
TGTGCCAGCAGTTCAAAGCGGGGGGGCGATTACGAGCAGTACTTC
CASSSKRGGDYEQYF
>-|TRBJ2-5|TRBD1|TRBV19
TGTGCCAGTAGTGCCCTACAGGGGCCGGAGACCCAGTACTTC
CASSALQGPETQYF
>-|TRBJ2-1|-|TRBV4-2
TGTGCCAGCAGCCAAGAAGTAGAGGTAATTAATGAGCAGTTCTTC
CASSQEVEVINEQFF
>-|TRBJ2-7|-|TRBV24-1
TGTGCCACCAGTGATTTTAAGGACAGTGGAACCTACGAGCAGTACTTC
CATSDFKDSGTYEQYF
>-|TRBJ1-1|-|TRBV30
TGTGCCTGGAGTCGGGTCGGGAACACTGAAGCTTTCTTT
CAWSRVGNTEAFF
>-|TRBJ1-6|-|TRBV4-3
TGCGCCAGCAGCCAGGCGAAAACAGGGAATGGGAATTCACCCCTCCACTTT
CASSQAKTGNGNSPLHF
>-|TRBJ1-1|-|TRBV12-5
TGTGCTAGTGGTTTGGTACTCGAGGAGTTGATGAACACTGAAGCTTTCTTT
CASGLVLEELMNTEAFF
>-|TRBJ1-6|-|TRBV25-1
TGTGCCAGCAGTAGGCAGGGTTCTAATTCACCCCTCCACTTT
CASSRQGSNSPLHF
>-|TRBJ1-1|-|TRBV5-1
TGCGCCAGCGGTGACAGGAACACTGAAGCTTTCTTT
CASGDRNTEAFF
>-|TRBJ1-3|TRBD1|TRBV2
TGTGCCAGCGATAACAGGGGCCCATCTGGAAACACCATATATTTT
CASDNRGPSGNTIYF
>few|TRBJ1-3|-|TRBV3-1/TRBV3-2
TGTGCCAGCAGCCAAGATCTTGGAAACACCATATATTTT
CASSQDLGNTIYF
>-|TRBJ1-2|-|TRBV18
TGTGCCAGCTCACCTTTGGCAGATTATGGCTACACCTTC
CASSPLADYGYTF
>-|TRBJ2-5|TRBD2|TRBV2
TGTGCCAGCAGTGATTCGGGGGGACAAGAGACCCAGTACTTC
CASSDSGGQETQYF
>-|TRBJ1-1|-|TRBV7-2
TGTGCCAGCAGCATTACCGGGACTGAGAACACTGAAGCTTTCTTT
CASSITGTENTEAFF
>few|TRBJ2-7|-|TRBV28
TGTGCCAGCACCATGGGGCACGTTTCCTACGAGCAGTACTTC
CASTMGHVSYEQYF
>once|TRBJ1-2|TRBD1|TRBV14
TGTGCCAGCAGCCAAGTGGGACAGACCTATGGCTACACCTTC
CASSQVGQTYGYTF
>-|TRBJ1-3|-|TRBV5-8
TGTGCCAGCAGCACCAGGATCATCTCTGGAAACACCATATATTTT
CASSTRIISGNTIYF
>-|TRBJ1-5|TRBD1|TRBV20-1
TGCAGTGCTAGTGACCGACAGGGGCCAGGGCCCCAGCATTTT
CSASDRQGPGPQHF
>once|TRBJ1-3|-|TRBV3-1/TRBV3-2
TGTGCCAGCAGCCAAAGCCCCTCTGGAAACACCATATATTTT
CASSQSPSGNTIYF
>-|TRBJ2-1|-|TRBV10-1
TGCGCCAGCCCAGACAGACAGCAAACCCCTTACAATGAGCAGTTCTTC
CASPDRQQTPYNEQFF